The next 7 T cell receptor beta chains were all read from a single sample in a study of cytomegalovirus exposure and HLA in healthy donors. PCR employed 60 Vbeta and 13 Jbeta primers. Method: immunoSEQ multiplex PCR; TCRdb's copy keeps in-frame clones and lacks some. The repertoire consists of some 110,000 clones, with 60% to 85% occurring once and the leading ten covering more than 1.5%. The sample taken for sequencing was PBMCs. The receptors here all came from a middle-aged man in good health and CMV-seronegative.

CDR3: CASSPGTSRTVYNEQFF. The CDR3 DNA is TGTGCCAGCTCACCCGGGACTAGCAGGACAGTCTACAATGAGCAGTTCTTC. The chain combines TRBV18 with TRBJ2-1, with TRBD2 matching over 9 bases. The CDR3 covers 17 residues. Trimming cost V 3 bases and J 3 bases; bases outside gene matches: 9. Germline values: CDR1 KGHSH, CDR2 LQKENI.

The chain combines TRBV27 with TRBJ2-5; 14 bases fit TRBD2. The CDR3 consists of 16 residues. Looked up from germline, CDR1 is MNHEY and CDR2 is SMNVEV (reference sequence). V lost 3 bases, J lost 5 bases, and 5 bases stayed unmatched. CDR3 protein: CASSLLTSGGVETQYF. CDR3 sequence (DNA): TGTGCCAGCAGTTTGCTGACTAGCGGGGGGGTGGAGACCCAGTACTTC.

This clone was seen a few times. The V gene is TRBV7-8, the J gene TRBJ2-7; TRBD2 matches at 7 bases. The CDR3 totals 14 residues. Germline CDR1 and CDR2: SGHVS and FQNEAQ. J gave up 7 bases and V 2 bases, and 8 bases lay outside the gene matches. CDR3 nucleotide sequence: TGTGCCAGCAGCTTAAGTGGGCGGGGGTGGGAGCAGTACTTC. Its protein is CASSLSGRGWEQYF.

The V and J genes are TRBV13 and TRBJ1-2; TRBD1 aligns across 7 bases. This CDR3 contains 12 residues. With 0 bases clipped from V and 12 bases from J, the junction kept 4 bases outside the gene matches. CDR1 PRHDT and CDR2 FYEKMQ come from the germline V gene (reference sequence). The CDR3 protein is CASSLGQGDHTF. The CDR3 nucleotides read TGTGCCAGCAGCTTAGGGCAGGGGGACCACACCTTC.

The chain links TRBV10-2 to TRBJ1-5, with D possibly matching TRBD1 (6 bases). The CDR3 loop spans 15 amino acids. In germline, CDR1 is WSHSY, CDR2 SAAADI. Trimming stripped 7 bases from V and 4 bases from J, with 17 bases between. Here the CDR3 reads CASKGETDTNQPQHF. CDR3 DNA: TGCGCCAGCAAGGGGGAGACAGACACTAATCAGCCCCAGCATTTT.

The chain couples TRBV10-2 to TRBJ2-5; 10 nucleotides line up with TRBD2. Per germline, CDR1 WSHSY and CDR2 SAAADI. The CDR3 is made up of 15 amino acids. J was trimmed by 1 base and V by 3 bases; bases with no gene match: 2. CDR3 sequence: CASSDVAGGQETQYF. The CDR3 DNA reads TGCGCCAGCAGTGACGTAGCGGGGGGCCAAGAGACCCAGTACTTC.

The chain couples TRBV19 to TRBJ1-4; 7 nucleotides agree with TRBD1. Trimming removed 3 bases from V and 1 base from J; junction bases left unmatched: 8. The CDR3 runs 17 residues. Germline assignment: CDR1 LNHDA and CDR2 SQIVND (reference sequence). DNA for the CDR3: TGTGCCAGTAGTATCCGGGGGACAGCGCAAACTAATGAAAAACTGTTTTTT. Translated: CASSIRGTAQTNEKLFF.